This T cell receptor beta chain was documented in a study of vaccination effects on CD4 cells after COVID-19. Comments on this clone: No antigen is known for it.

CDR1 SGHTA and CDR2 FQGNSA come from the germline V gene. This CDR3 comprises 16 residues. Unmatched junction bases numbered 8, after V lost 0 bases and J lost 10 bases. Clones were sequenced by immunoSEQ multiplex PCR, and TCRdb holds only the in-frame ones, with some missing. Of around 54,000 clones in the sample, roughly 76% were seen once. Sequencing in the ViraFEST assay came after antigen-specific CD4+ T cells had been expanded with viral peptide pools, which were used to stimulate PBMC. Investigators separated out CD4+ T cells once around eleven days of culture had passed. The clonotype comes from a human donor who received a COVID-19 vaccine. The V call is TRBV7-2, the J call TRBJ1-6, with TRBD1 matching 8 bases. This specimen was CD4+ T cells from PBMCs cultured with HCoV-229E spike peptides, taken before COVID-19 vaccination. As DNA, the CDR3 is TGTGCCAGCAGCTTAGCGCCTCAGGGGACAGGATCACCCCTCCACTTT. This codes for CASSLAPQGTGSPLHF.